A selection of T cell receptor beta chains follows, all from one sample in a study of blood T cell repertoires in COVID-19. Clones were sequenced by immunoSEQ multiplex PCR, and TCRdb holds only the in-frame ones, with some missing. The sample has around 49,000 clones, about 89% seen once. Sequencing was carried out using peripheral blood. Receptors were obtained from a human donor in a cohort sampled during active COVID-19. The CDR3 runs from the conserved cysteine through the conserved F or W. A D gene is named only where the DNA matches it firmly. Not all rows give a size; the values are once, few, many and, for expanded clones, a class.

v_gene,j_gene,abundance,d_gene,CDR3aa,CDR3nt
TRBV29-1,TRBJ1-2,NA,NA,CSVESQPRGYTF,TGCAGCGTTGAGTCGCAGCCTAGGGGCTACACCTTC
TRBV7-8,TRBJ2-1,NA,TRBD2,CASRPTLVAGGPRLSYNEQFF,TGTGCCAGCAGGCCGACCTTAGTAGCGGGAGGGCCACGGTTATCCTACAATGAGCAGTTCTTC
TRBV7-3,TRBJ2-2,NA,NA,CASSLGGNTGELFF,TGTGCCAGCAGCTTAGGCGGGAACACCGGGGAGCTGTTTTTT
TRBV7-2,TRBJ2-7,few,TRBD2,CASSSRMLTSGSSYEQYF,TGTGCCAGCAGCTCCAGGATGTTGACTAGCGGGAGTTCCTACGAGCAGTACTTC
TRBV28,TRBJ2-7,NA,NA,CASSLTGYEQYF,TGTGCCAGCAGTCTAACAGGTTACGAGCAGTACTTC
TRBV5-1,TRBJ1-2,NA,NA,CASSLDRAGANYGYTF,TGCGCCAGCAGCTTGGACAGGGCGGGAGCTAACTATGGCTACACCTTC
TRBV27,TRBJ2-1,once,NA,CASSSPGGTVSSYNEQFF,TGTGCCAGCAGTTCCCCGGGGGGCACAGTCTCTTCCTACAATGAGCAGTTCTTC
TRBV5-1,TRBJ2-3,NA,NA,CASSLAIGSEGTDTQYF,TGCGCCAGCAGCTTGGCGATAGGGAGCGAGGGCACAGATACGCAGTATTTT
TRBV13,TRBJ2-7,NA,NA,CASSLGGLFYEQYF,TGTGCCAGCAGCTTGGGAGGCCTTTTCTACGAGCAGTACTTC
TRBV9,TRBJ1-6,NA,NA,CASSVEWMSSTAGRPLHF,TGTGCCAGCAGCGTAGAGTGGATGAGTTCGACGGCAGGGAGGCCCCTCCACTTT